This TCR beta chain originates from a study of a mutant IDH1 vaccine in newly diagnosed glioma. Study in general: With temozolomide cycles, or 4-6 weeks after radiotherapy alone, vaccination was started. Study findings and constraints: Altogether, approximately 93% of patients exhibited vaccine-induced immune responses.

Libraries were prepared by immunoSEQ multiplex PCR; TCRdb keeps only in-frame clonotypes and omits some of them. The sample has 50,000 or so clones; around 78% are singletons. The CDR3 sequence is 16 residues long. In germline, CDR1 is SGHRS, CDR2 YFSETQ. With 2 bases clipped from V and 7 bases from J, the junction kept 6 bases outside the gene matches. This clone was seen once. The antigen is unknown. Noted time point: week 5, during vaccination. Every vaccination contained 300 ug of the mutant IDH1 20-mer peptide and was paired with topical imiquimod. The clonotype originates from a woman in her thirties or forties with glioma. The sequences come from PBMCs, collected from a glioma patient whose treatment included an IDH1 peptide vaccine. This chain uses TRBV5-1 with TRBJ2-1, with TRBD2 matching 13 bases. This chain's CDR3 is CASSLTLAGGFNEQFF. CDR3 nucleotides: TGCGCCAGCAGCTTAACACTAGCGGGGGGGTTTAATGAGCAGTTCTTC.